What follows are 29 T cell receptor beta chains derived from one specimen sequenced in a study of blood T cell repertoires in COVID-19. Assay: immunoSEQ multiplex PCR; the TCRdb copy retains only in-frame clones and omits some. The sample holds about 120,000 clones; around 88% are singletons and the top ten take around 10%. Specimen: peripheral blood. The receptors come from a man between 45 and 60 years old with acute or convalescent COVID-19.

The V and J genes are TRBV5-1 and TRBJ1-2; 12 bases match TRBD1. The ends lost 4 bases at V and 4 bases at J; junction bases unmatched: 5. This CDR3 comprises 15 residues. Germline V CDR1 and CDR2: SGHRS, YFSETQ. CDR3 region: CASSPGTGGSYGYTF. The CDR3 region has the DNA TGCGCCAGCAGCCCCGGGACAGGGGGCTCCTATGGCTACACCTTC. Variable domain in full (rest from reference TRBV5-1 and TRBJ1-2): KAGVTQTPRYLIKTRGQQVTLSCSPISGHRSVSWYQQTPGQGLQFLFEYFSETQRNKGNFPGRFSGRQFSNSRSEMNVSTLELGDSALYLCASSPGTGGSYGYTFGSGTRLTVV.

The chain links TRBV6-5 to TRBJ1-1; a weak D match, TRBD1 (5 bases). V lost 6 bases and J 3 bases, leaving 14 bases between the germline ends. The CDR3 totals 14 residues. The V gene's germline CDR1 is MNHEY and CDR2 SVGAGI. The DNA of the CDR3 is TGTGCCAGCAGGCCTCCGGGGGACTACACTGAAGCTTTCTTT. Its protein product is CASRPPGDYTEAFF.

The J gene is TRBJ1-4, the V gene TRBV7-9, with D perhaps TRBD1 (5 bases). V lost 5 bases and J lost 4, with 11 bases in between. Germline CDR1 reads SEHNR; CDR2 reads FQNEAQ (reference sequence). This CDR3 is 14 amino acids long. The CDR3 is CASSPRDSNEKLFF. The CDR3, as DNA: TGTGCCAGCAGCCCCAGGGATAGTAATGAAAAACTGTTTTTT.

The chain is built from TRBV7-2 and TRBJ2-1, with a tentative D call TRBD1 (6 bases). The CDR3 has 14 residues. CDR1 SGHTA and CDR2 FQGNSA come from the germline V gene. The V and J ends lost 5 bases and 5 bases respectively, with 13 bases between them. CDR3 region: CASSATRDNNEQFF. CDR3 DNA: TGTGCCAGCAGCGCAACCCGGGACAACAATGAGCAGTTCTTC.

The V call is TRBV2, the J call TRBJ1-5; 8 nucleotides align to TRBD1. The J segment lost 9 bases and the V segment lost 3 bases, leaving 7 bases of the junction unmatched. This CDR3 is built from 14 residues. CDR1 and CDR2 from the germline V gene are SNHLY and FYNNEI. As DNA, the CDR3 is TGTGCCAGCAGTGAGGGGACAGGAAAGCCGCCCCAGCATTTT. Protein product: CASSEGTGKPPQHF.

This sequence joins TRBV28 and TRBJ2-1, with TRBD2 as a possible D gene (6 bases). Germline values: CDR1 MDHEN, CDR2 SYDVKM. Trimming cost V 6 bases and J 9 bases, with 21 bases left between them. The CDR3 runs 15 residues. DNA for the CDR3: TGTGCCAGCAGCGTGGGGGACCGGGAGACGGTTGAGCAGTTCTTC. Protein: CASSVGDRETVEQFF.

For the CDR3, the DNA is TGTGCCAGCAGTTTGGTCTTAACTTCCTACAATGAGCAGTTCTTC. Protein sequence: CASSLVLTSYNEQFF. The V and J genes are TRBV28 and TRBJ2-1; D not resolved. This CDR3 comprises 15 residues. Trimming stripped 3 bases from V and 1 base from J, with 10 bases between. CDR1 and CDR2 from the germline V gene are MDHEN and SYDVKM.

In its sample, this clone was seen a few times. This rearrangement joins TRBV7-3 to TRBJ2-2; 7 nucleotides line up with TRBD1. The CDR3 spans 16 residues. CDR1 SGHTA and CDR2 FQGTGA come from the germline V gene. The V gene end was trimmed by 0 bases and the J gene end by 3 bases; junction bases not matched to a gene: 4. The CDR3 coding sequence is TGTGCCAGCAGCTTAACCCGGACAGGATACACCGGGGAGCTGTTTTTT. Encoded protein: CASSLTRTGYTGELFF. Based on the CDR3 plus reference TRBV7-3 and TRBJ2-2, the full variable domain is GAGVSQTPSNKVTEKGKYVELRCDPISGHTALYWYRQSLGQGPEFLIYFQGTGAADDSGLPNDRFFAVRPEGSVSTLKIQRTERGDSAVYLCASSLTRTGYTGELFFGEGSRLTVL.

About this clone itself: Compared with germline, one end of the junction differs, possibly owing to a read error. The CDR3 sequence: CASSPSTAAETFF. The CDR3 bases are TGTGCCAGCAGCCCTTCAACAGCGGCTGAAACTTTCTTT. This chain joins TRBV4-2 and TRBJ1-1; no clear D. The CDR3 totals 13 residues. The V gene's germline CDR1 is LGHNA and CDR2 YNFKEQ.

This sequence joins TRBV6-5 and TRBJ1-4; a possible D gene is TRBD1 (6 bases). The germline CDR1 and CDR2 sequences are MNHEY and SVGAGI. Between the trimmed V and J ends, which lost 4 bases and 7 bases, there was a span of 16 bases. This CDR3 region has 15 residues. The CDR3 sequence is CASSSRTGSGEKLFF. As DNA, the CDR3 is TGTGCCAGCAGTTCCAGAACAGGGAGTGGTGAAAAACTGTTTTTT.

V usage is TRBV28 and J usage is TRBJ1-2; D not resolved. The V gene lost 7 bases and the J gene lost 1 base, with 10 bases spanning the gap. CDR1 MDHEN and CDR2 SYDVKM come from the germline V gene. This CDR3 is 13 amino acids long. The CDR3 DNA is TGTGCCAGCAACTATCCCCTTAACTATGGCTACACCTTC. This sequence encodes CASNYPLNYGYTF.

This chain connects TRBV3-1 (or the pseudogene TRBV3-2) to TRBJ2-3, with 7 bases identical to TRBD1. Trimming cost V 2 bases and J 3 bases; bases outside gene matches: 5. Germline CDR1 reads LGHDT; CDR2 reads YNNKEL (reference sequence). The length of the CDR3 is 15 residues. The CDR3: CASSQRQGRTDTQYF. Written as DNA, the CDR3 is TGTGCCAGCAGCCAAAGACAGGGTAGAACAGATACGCAGTATTTT.

The chain joins TRBV24-1 to TRBJ2-3; D unresolved. V lost 6 bases and J lost 4, with 19 bases in between. This CDR3 has 16 residues. Per the germline V gene, CDR1 is KGHDR and CDR2 is SFDVKD. CDR3 nucleotide sequence: TGTGCCACCAGTTCCCCCTCACGGCGACATCCAGATACGCAGTATTTT. It translates to CATSSPSRRHPDTQYF.

The chain combines TRBV18 with TRBJ1-2; D unclear. Germline CDR1 reads KGHSH; CDR2 reads LQKENI. The CDR3 is 14 amino acids. Trimming shortened V by 2 bases and J by 2 bases, and 9 bases separated the two germline ends. The CDR3 region is CASSPGLQNYGYTF. The CDR3 DNA reads TGTGCCAGCTCACCAGGGCTCCAAAACTATGGCTACACCTTC.

The chain employs TRBV12-3 or TRBV12-4 and TRBJ1-2; 9 bases match TRBD1. J lost 14 bases, V lost 4 bases, and 11 bases had no gene match. The CDR3 loop spans 13 amino acids. CDR3 amino acids: CASSSTGTGKGTF. CDR3 nucleotides: TGTGCCAGCAGTTCGACCGGGACAGGGAAGGGGACCTTC.

The gene calls are TRBV15 and TRBJ1-2; a weak D match, TRBD1 (6 bases). This CDR3 has 16 amino acids. V lost 2 bases and J lost 5, with 18 bases in between. CDR1 is LNHNV and CDR2 is YYDKDF in the germline V gene (reference sequence). CDR3 in DNA: TGTGCCACCAGCAGAACTCCGGGGGGGGCGATTTATGGCTACACCTTC. It codes for CATSRTPGGAIYGYTF.

The chain combines TRBV7-2 with TRBJ2-6; D is unresolved. Germline V lookup: CDR1 SGHTA, CDR2 FQGNSA. Trimming stripped 1 base from V and 2 bases from J, with 6 bases between. The CDR3 has 15 residues. CDR3 in DNA: TGTGCCAGCAGCTTAGGACTCACTGGGGCCAACGTCCTGACTTTC. Protein product: CASSLGLTGANVLTF.

V usage is TRBV5-5 and J usage is TRBJ1-2, with D uncertain. V gave up 5 bases and J gave up 2 bases, with 7 bases separating them. Germline CDR1 reads SGHKS; CDR2 reads YYEKEE (reference sequence). The CDR3 is made up of 12 amino acids. CDR3 sequence reads: CASSTVNYGYTF. CDR3 bases: TGTGCCAGCAGTACAGTAAACTATGGCTACACCTTC.

The chain is built from TRBV29-1 and TRBJ1-2; D not resolved. V lost 4 bases and J lost 3, with 6 bases in between. Germline V gene lookup returns CDR1 SQVTM and CDR2 ANQGSEA. The CDR3 extends over 11 amino acids. In DNA, the CDR3 is TGCAGCGTTGTTAGCTACTATGGCTACACCTTC. This codes for CSVVSYYGYTF.

As DNA, the CDR3 is TGTGCCAGCAGACTTAGACAGGGGGAGCCCCAGCATTTT. Protein: CASRLRQGEPQHF. The chain is built from TRBV27 and TRBJ1-5; 9 bases are shared with TRBD1. The CDR3 is made up of 13 amino acids. CDR1 is MNHEY, CDR2 SMNVEV, per germline (reference sequence). The V segment lost 6 bases and the J segment 8 bases; nucleotides outside the gene matches: 5.

This clone was seen more than once but under ten times. The chain employs TRBV19 and TRBJ1-5; D call uncertain. In germline, CDR1 is LNHDA, CDR2 SQIVND (reference sequence). The CDR3 sequence is 14 residues long. The V gene lost 4 bases and the J gene lost 0 bases, with 7 bases spanning the gap. In nucleotides, the CDR3 is TGTGCCAGTAGTAATTCAGATAGCAATCAGCCCCAGCATTTT. Its protein is CASSNSDSNQPQHF.

The CDR3 here is CASSLYRGQGAGTEAFF. As DNA, the CDR3 is TGCGCCAGCAGCTTATACAGGGGACAGGGGGCCGGCACTGAAGCTTTCTTT. The chain combines TRBV5-1 with TRBJ1-1, with 12 positions matching TRBD1. This CDR3 is 17 amino acids long. Trimming at V came to 2 bases and at J to 4 bases, leaving 9 bases not matched to a gene. Germline V CDR1 and CDR2: SGHRS, YFSETQ.

The chain couples TRBV20-1 to TRBJ2-1; no clear D gene. Trimming took 6 bases from V and 5 from J, leaving 8 bases between them. The CDR3 loop spans 11 amino acids. Germline V gene data show CDR1 as DFQATT and CDR2 as SNEGSKA (reference sequence). CDR3 sequence reads: CSAASDNEQFF. The DNA of the CDR3 is TGCAGTGCCGCTTCGGACAATGAGCAGTTCTTC.

This sequence joins TRBV18 and TRBJ2-2; D might be TRBD2 (6 bases). CDR1 and CDR2 from the germline V gene are KGHSH and LQKENI. CDR3 length: 15 amino acids. V was cut by 1 base and J by 1 base, with 7 bases left in between. CDR3 sequence: CASSPLGGNTGELFF. CDR3 DNA sequence: TGTGCCAGCTCACCACTGGGAGGGAACACCGGGGAGCTGTTTTTT.

V and J are TRBV6-1 and TRBJ1-3; 9 bases fit TRBD1. The CDR3 length is 16 residues. V was clipped by 4 bases and J by 1 base; unmatched bases: 5. Germline V gene data show CDR1 as MNHNS and CDR2 as SASEGT. CDR3 nucleotides: TGTGCCAGCAGTGCGACAGGGGGACCATCTGGAAACACCATATATTTT. Protein product: CASSATGGPSGNTIYF.

The chain joins TRBV6-5 to TRBJ2-7; 9 bases map to TRBD1. The CDR3 length is 14 residues. After removal of 6 bases from V and 2 bases from J, the junction contained 5 bases not matched to a gene. CDR1 is MNHEY, CDR2 SVGAGI, per germline. CDR3 amino acids: CASSYRTGAYEQYF. In nucleotides, the CDR3 is TGTGCCAGCAGCTACAGGACAGGGGCCTACGAGCAGTACTTC.

The V call is TRBV19, the J call TRBJ1-4; 7 bases are a match to TRBD1. Germline values: CDR1 LNHDA, CDR2 SQIVND (reference sequence). V dropped 7 bases and J dropped 8; count of bases not matched to a gene: 4. The CDR3 totals 12 residues. CDR3: CASKAGGEKLFF. The DNA of the CDR3 is TGTGCCAGTAAAGCAGGGGGGGAAAAACTGTTTTTT.

The chain couples TRBV6-5 to TRBJ1-1, with D tentatively TRBD1 (6 bases). V dropped 6 bases and J dropped 3 bases, with 11 bases sitting between them. CDR1 and CDR2 (germline): MNHEY, SVGAGI. The length of the CDR3 is 13 residues. The CDR3 sequence is CASSPDRYTEAFF. As DNA, the CDR3 is TGTGCCAGCAGCCCCGACAGGTACACTGAAGCTTTCTTT.

The rearrangement links TRBV4-1 to TRBJ1-1; 10 positions agree with TRBD1. In germline, CDR1 is MGHRA, CDR2 YSYEKL. The CDR3 extends over 15 amino acids. The V segment lost 3 bases and the J segment 4 bases; nucleotides outside the gene matches: 5. The CDR3: CASSHLGQGSTEAFF. As DNA, the CDR3 is TGCGCCAGCAGCCACCTGGGACAGGGGAGCACTGAAGCTTTCTTT.